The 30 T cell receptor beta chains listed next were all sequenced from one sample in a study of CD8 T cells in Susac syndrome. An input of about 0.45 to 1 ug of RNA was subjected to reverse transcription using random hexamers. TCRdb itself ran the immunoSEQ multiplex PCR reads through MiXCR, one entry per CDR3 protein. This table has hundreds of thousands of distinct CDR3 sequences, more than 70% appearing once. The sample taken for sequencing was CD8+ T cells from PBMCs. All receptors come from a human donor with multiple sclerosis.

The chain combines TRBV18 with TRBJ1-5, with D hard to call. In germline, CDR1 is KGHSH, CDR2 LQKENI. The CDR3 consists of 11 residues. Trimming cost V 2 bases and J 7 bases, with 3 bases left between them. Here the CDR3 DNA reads TGTGCCAGCTCACCAGGACAGCCCCAGCATTTT. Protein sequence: CASSPGQPQHF.

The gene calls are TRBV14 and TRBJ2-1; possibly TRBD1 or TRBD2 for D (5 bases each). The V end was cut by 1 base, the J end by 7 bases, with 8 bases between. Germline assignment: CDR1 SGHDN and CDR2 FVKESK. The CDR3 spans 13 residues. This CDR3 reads CASSQAWGNEQFF. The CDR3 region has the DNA TGTGCCAGCAGCCAAGCGTGGGGGAATGAGCAGTTCTTC.

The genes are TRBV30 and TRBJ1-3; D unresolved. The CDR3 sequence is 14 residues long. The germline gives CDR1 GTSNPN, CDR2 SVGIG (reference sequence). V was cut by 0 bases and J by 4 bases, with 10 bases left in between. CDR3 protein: CAWSVFVDGNTIYF. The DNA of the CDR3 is TGTGCCTGGAGTGTATTTGTCGACGGAAACACCATATATTTT.

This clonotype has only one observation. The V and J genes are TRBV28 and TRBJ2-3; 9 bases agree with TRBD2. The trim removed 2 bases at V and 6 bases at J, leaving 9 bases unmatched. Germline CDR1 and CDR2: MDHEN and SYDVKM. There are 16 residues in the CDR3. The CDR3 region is CASSLGTSREGDTQYF. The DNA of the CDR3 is TGTGCCAGCAGTTTAGGGACTAGCCGCGAAGGTGATACGCAGTATTTT. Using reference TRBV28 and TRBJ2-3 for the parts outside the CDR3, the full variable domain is DVKVTQSSRYLVKRTGEKVFLECVQDMDHENMFWYRQDPGLGLRLIYFSYDVKMKEKGDIPEGYSVSREKKERFSLILESASTNQTSMYLCASSLGTSREGDTQYFGPGTRLTVL.

The CDR3 coding sequence is TGTGCCAGCAGCGGCAGGGGGCCGGACACTAATGAAAAACTGTTTTTT. This encodes CASSGRGPDTNEKLFF. The V and J genes are TRBV7-9 and TRBJ1-4, with 8 bases aligning to TRBD1. The CDR3 runs to 16 residues. Germline V gene data show CDR1 as SEHNR and CDR2 as FQNEAQ (reference sequence). The V and J ends lost 5 bases and 2 bases, in that order; junction bases with no gene match: 7.

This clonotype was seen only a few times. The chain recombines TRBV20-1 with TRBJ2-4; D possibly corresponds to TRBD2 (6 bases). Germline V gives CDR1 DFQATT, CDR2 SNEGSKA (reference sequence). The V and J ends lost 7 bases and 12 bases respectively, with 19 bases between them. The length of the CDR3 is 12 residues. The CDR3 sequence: CSVPGTPYDQYF. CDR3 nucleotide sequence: TGCAGTGTTCCGGGGACTCCTTATGATCAGTACTTC.

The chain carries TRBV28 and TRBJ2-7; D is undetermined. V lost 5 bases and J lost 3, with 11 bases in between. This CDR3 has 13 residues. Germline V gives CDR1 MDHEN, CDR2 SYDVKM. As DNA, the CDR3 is TGTGCCAGCAGTCCCCGGGCCGGCTACGAGCAGTACTTC. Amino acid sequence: CASSPRAGYEQYF.

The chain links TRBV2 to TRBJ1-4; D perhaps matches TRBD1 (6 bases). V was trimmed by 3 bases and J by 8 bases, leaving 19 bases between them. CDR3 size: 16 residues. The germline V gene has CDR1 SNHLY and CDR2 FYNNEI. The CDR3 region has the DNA TGTGCCAGCAGTGAGCAGGTTGGGGGGCTTCAAGAAAAACTGTTTTTT. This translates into CASSEQVGGLQEKLFF.

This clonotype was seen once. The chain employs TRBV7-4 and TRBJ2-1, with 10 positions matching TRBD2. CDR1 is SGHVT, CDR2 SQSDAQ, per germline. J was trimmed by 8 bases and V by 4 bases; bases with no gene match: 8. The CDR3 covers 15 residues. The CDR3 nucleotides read TGTGCCAGCAGCTCCCCTAGCGGGGGACTACATGAGCAGTTCTTC. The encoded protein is CASSSPSGGLHEQFF.

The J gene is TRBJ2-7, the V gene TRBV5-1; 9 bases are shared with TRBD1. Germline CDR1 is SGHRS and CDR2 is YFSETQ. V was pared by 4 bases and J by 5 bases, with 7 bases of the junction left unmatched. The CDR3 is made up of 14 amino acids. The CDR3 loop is CASSPPGTGNEQYF. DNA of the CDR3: TGCGCCAGCAGCCCCCCCGGGACAGGGAACGAGCAGTACTTC.

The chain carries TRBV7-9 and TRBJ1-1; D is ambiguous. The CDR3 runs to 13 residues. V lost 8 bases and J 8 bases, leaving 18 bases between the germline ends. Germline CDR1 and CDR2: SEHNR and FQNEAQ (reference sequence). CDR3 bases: TGTGCCAGCCTCAATACAGAGACGAAAGAAGCTTTCTTT. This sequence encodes CASLNTETKEAFF. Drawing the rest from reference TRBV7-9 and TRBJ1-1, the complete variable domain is DTGVSQNPRHKITKRGQNVTFRCDPISEHNRLYWYRQTLGQGPEFLTYFQNEAQLEKSRLLSDRFSAERPKGSFSTLEIQRTEQGDSAMYLCASLNTETKEAFFGQGTRLTVV.

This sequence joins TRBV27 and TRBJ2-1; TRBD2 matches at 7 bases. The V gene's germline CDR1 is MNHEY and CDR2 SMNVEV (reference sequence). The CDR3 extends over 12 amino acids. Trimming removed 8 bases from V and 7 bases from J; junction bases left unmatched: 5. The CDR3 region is CASQRLANEQFF. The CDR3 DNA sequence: TGTGCCAGCCAGAGACTAGCTAATGAGCAGTTCTTC.

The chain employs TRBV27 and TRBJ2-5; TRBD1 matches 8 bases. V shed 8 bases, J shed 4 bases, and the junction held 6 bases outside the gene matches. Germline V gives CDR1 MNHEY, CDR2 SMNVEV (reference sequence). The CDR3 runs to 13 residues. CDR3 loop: CASSGQGIETQYF. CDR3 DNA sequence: TGTGCCAGCTCCGGACAGGGAATAGAGACCCAGTACTTC.

The CDR3 DNA is TGTGCCAGTAGTATGGGGACTAGCTCCTACGAGCAGTACTTC. It codes for CASSMGTSSYEQYF. The chain has TRBV19 and TRBJ2-7; 8 bases fit TRBD2. Germline V gene data show CDR1 as LNHDA and CDR2 as SQIVND (reference sequence). V shed 3 bases and J 0 bases; nucleotides not matched to a gene: 1. The CDR3 length is 14 residues. Full variable domain (rest looked up from reference TRBV19 and TRBJ2-7): DGGITQSPKYLFRKEGQNVTLSCEQNLNHDAMYWYRQDPGQGLRLIYYSQIVNDFQKGDIAEGYSVSREKKESFPLTVTSAQKNPTAFYLCASSMGTSSYEQYFGPGTRLTVT.

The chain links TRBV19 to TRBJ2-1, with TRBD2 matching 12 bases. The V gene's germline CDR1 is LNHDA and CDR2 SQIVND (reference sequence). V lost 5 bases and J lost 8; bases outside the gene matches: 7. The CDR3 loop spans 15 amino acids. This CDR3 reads CASSRLAGVVDEQFF. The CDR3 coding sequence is TGTGCCAGTAGTCGACTAGCGGGAGTGGTTGATGAGCAGTTCTTC.

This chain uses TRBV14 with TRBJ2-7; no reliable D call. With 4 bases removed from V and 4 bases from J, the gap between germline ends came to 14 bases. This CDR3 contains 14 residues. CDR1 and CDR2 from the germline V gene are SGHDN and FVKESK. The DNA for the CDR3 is TGTGCCAGCAGCCCAAACCCGCAGTTTTACGAGCAGTACTTC. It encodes CASSPNPQFYEQYF.

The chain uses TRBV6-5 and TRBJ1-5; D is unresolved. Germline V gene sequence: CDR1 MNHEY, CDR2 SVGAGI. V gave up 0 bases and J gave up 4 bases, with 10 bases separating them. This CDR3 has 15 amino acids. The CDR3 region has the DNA TGTGCCAGCAGTTACTCGGGGTCTCAAAATCAGCCCCAGCATTTT. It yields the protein CASSYSGSQNQPQHF.

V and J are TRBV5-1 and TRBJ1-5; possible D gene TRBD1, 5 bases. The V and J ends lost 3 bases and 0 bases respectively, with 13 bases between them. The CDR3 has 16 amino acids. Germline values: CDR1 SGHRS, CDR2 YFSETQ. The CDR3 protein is CASSSTDPYSNQPQHF. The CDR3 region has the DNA TGCGCCAGCAGCTCGACAGACCCTTATAGCAATCAGCCCCAGCATTTT.

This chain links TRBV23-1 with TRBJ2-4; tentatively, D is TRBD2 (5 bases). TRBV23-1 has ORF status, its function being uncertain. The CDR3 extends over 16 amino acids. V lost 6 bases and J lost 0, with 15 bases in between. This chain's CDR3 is CASSPGEPEAKNIQYF. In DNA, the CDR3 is TGCGCCAGCAGCCCCGGGGAGCCCGAAGCCAAAAACATTCAGTACTTC.

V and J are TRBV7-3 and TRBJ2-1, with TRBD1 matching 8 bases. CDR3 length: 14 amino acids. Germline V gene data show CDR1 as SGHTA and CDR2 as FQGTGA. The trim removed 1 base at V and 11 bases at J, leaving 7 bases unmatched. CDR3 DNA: TGTGCCAGCAGCTTAAGTCAGGGGGCAAATAAGCAGTTCTTC. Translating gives CASSLSQGANKQFF.

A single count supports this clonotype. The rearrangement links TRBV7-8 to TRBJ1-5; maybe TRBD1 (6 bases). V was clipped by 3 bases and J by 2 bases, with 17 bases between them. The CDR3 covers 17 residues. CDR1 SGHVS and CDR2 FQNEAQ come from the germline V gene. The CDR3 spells CASSFEGGTVGNQPQHF. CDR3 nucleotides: TGTGCCAGCAGCTTTGAGGGGGGGACGGTCGGCAATCAGCCCCAGCATTTT.

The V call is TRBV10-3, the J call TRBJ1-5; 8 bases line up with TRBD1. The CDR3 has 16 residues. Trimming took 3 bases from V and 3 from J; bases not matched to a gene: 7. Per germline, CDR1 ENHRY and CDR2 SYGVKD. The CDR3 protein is CAISDSGQGLNQPQHF. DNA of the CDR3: TGTGCCATCAGTGATAGTGGACAGGGACTCAATCAGCCCCAGCATTTT.

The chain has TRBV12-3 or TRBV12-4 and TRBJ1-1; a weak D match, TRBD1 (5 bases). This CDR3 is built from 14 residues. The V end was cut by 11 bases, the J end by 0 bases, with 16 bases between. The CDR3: CAGTPTAMNTEAFF. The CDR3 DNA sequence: TGTGCCGGCACTCCGACAGCCATGAACACTGAAGCTTTCTTT.

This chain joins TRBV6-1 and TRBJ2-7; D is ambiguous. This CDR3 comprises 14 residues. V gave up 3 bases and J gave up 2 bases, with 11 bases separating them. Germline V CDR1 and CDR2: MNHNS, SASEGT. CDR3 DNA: TGTGCCAGCAGTGACCCGACTGGGGCCTACGAGCAGTACTTC. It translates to CASSDPTGAYEQYF.

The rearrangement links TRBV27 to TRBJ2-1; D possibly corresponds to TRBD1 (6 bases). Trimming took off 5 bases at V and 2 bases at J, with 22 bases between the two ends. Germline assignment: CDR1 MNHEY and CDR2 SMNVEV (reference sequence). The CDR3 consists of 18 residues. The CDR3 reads CASSPPSTGTLTYNEQFF. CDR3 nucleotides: TGTGCCAGCAGTCCCCCTTCGACAGGCACCCTCACCTACAATGAGCAGTTCTTC.

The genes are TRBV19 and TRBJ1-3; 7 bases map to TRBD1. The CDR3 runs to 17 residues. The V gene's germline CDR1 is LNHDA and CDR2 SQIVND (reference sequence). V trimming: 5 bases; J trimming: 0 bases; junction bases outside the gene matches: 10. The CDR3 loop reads CASSLGWDSFSGNTIYF. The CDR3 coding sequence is TGTGCCAGTAGTTTGGGCTGGGACAGCTTCTCTGGAAACACCATATATTTT.

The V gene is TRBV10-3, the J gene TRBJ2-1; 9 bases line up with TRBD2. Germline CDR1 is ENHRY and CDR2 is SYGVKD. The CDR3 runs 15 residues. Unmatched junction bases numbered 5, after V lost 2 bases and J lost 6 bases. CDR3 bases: TGTGCCATCAGTGAGAATAGCGGGAGATCCAATGAGCAGTTCTTC. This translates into CAISENSGRSNEQFF.

CDR3 nucleotide sequence: TGTGCCAGCAGCTTAGATAGTCCCCCGGGGACGGACTATGGCTACACCTTC. Its protein is CASSLDSPPGTDYGYTF. V gene TRBV11-2 combines with J gene TRBJ1-2; the D gene is possibly TRBD1 (5 bases). The CDR3 runs 17 residues. Deletions cut 0 bases from V and 3 bases from J, with 17 bases between. Germline assignment: CDR1 SGHAT and CDR2 FQNNGV.

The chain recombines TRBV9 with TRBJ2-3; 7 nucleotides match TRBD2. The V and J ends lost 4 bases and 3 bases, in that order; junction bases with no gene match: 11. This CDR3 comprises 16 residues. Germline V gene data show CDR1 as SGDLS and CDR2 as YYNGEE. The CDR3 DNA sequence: TGTGCCAGCAGCCCCGAAGGCGGGAGCTGGACAGATACGCAGTATTTT. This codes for CASSPEGGSWTDTQYF.

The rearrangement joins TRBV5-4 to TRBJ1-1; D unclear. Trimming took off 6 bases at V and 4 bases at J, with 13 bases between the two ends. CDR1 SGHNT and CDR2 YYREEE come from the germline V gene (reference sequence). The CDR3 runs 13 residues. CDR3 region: CASTWDPSTEAFF. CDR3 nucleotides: TGTGCCAGCACCTGGGATCCATCCACTGAAGCTTTCTTT.